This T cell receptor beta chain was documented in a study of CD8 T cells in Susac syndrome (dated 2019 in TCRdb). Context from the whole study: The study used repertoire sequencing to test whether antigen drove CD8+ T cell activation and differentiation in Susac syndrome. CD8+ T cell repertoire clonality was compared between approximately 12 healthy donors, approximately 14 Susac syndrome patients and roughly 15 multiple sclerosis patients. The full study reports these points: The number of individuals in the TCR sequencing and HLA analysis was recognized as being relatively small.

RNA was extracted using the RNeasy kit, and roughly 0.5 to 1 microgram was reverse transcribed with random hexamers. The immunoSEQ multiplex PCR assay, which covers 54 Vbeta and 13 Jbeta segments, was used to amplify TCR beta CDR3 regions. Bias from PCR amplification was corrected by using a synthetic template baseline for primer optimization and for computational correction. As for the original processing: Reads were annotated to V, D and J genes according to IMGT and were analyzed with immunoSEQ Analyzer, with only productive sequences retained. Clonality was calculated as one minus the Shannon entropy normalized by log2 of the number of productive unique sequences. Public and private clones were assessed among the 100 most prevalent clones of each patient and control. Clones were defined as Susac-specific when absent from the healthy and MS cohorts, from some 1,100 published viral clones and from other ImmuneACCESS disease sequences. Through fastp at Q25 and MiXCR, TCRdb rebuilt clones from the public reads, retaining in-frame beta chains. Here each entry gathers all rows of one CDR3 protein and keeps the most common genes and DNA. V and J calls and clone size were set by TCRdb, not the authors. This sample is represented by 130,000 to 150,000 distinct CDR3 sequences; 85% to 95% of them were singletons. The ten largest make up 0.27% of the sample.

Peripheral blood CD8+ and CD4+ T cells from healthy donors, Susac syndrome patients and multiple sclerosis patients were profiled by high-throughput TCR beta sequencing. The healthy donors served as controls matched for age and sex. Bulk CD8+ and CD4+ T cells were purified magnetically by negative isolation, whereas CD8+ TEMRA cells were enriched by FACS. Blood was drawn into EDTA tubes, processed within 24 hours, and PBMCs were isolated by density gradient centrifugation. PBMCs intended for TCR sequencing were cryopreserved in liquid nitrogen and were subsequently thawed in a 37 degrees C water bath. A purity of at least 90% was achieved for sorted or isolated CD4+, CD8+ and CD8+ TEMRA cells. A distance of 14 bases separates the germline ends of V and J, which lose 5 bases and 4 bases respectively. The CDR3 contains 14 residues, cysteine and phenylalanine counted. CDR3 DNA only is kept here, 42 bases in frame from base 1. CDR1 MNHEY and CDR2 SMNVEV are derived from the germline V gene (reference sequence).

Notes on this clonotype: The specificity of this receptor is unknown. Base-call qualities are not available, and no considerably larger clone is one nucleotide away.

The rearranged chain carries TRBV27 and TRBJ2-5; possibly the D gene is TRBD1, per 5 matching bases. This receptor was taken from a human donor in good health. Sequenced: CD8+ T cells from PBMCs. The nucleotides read TGTGCCAGCAGTACTCAGGGCACCTCAGAGACCCAGTACTTC. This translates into CASSTQGTSETQYF.